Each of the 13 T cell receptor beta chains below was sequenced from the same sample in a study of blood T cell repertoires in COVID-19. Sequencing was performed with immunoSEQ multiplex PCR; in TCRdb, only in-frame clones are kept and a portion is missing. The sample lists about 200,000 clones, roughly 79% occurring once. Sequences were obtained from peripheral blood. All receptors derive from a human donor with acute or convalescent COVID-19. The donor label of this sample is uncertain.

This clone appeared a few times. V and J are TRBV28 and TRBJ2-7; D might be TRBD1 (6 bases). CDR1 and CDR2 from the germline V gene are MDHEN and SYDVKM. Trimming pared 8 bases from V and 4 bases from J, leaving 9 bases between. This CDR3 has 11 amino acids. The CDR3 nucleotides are TGTGCCAGCGGACAGCCTTACGAGCAGTACTTC. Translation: CASGQPYEQYF.

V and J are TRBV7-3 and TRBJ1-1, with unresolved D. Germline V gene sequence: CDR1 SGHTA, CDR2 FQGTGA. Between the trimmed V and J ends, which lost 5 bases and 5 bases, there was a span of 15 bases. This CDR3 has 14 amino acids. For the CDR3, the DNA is TGTGCCAGCAGCATAAACACCGGCGGGACTGAAGCTTTCTTT. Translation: CASSINTGGTEAFF.

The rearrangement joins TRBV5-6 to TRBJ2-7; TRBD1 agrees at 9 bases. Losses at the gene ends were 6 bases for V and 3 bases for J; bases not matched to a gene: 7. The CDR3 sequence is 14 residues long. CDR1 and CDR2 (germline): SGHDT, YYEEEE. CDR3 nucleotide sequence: TGTGCCAGCACGCGCGGACAGGGGATCTACGAGCAGTACTTC. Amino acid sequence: CASTRGQGIYEQYF.

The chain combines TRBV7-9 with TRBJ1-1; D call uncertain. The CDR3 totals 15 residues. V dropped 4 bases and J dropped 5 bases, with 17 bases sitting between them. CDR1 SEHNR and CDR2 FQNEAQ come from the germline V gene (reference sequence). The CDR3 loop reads CASSYPPGGQTEAFF. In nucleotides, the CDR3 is TGTGCCAGCAGCTATCCGCCCGGAGGCCAGACTGAAGCTTTCTTT.

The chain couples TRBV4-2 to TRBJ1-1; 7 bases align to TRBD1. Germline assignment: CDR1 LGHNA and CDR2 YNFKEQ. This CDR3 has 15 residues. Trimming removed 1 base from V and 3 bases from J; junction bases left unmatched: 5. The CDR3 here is CASSQVVQGYTEAFF. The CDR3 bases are TGTGCCAGCAGCCAAGTGGTACAGGGGTACACTGAAGCTTTCTTT.

The CDR3 is CASSIRTGSLSGELFF. The CDR3 coding sequence is TGTGCCAGTAGTATAAGGACCGGGAGTCTGTCTGGGGAGCTGTTTTTT. This chain connects TRBV19 to TRBJ2-2; weak D call: TRBD2 (6 bases). Germline CDR1 and CDR2: LNHDA and SQIVND (reference sequence). The ends were cut back, 2 bases at V and 8 bases at J, with 18 bases in the middle. The CDR3 runs to 16 residues. Complete variable domain (other parts from reference TRBV19 and TRBJ2-2): DGGITQSPKYLFRKEGQNVTLSCEQNLNHDAMYWYRQDPGQGLRLIYYSQIVNDFQKGDIAEGYSVSREKKESFPLTVTSAQKNPTAFYLCASSIRTGSLSGELFFGEGSRLTVL.

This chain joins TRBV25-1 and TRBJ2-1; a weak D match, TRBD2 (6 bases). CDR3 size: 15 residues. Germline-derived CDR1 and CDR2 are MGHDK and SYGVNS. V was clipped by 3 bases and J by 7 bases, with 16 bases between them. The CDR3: CASSDHGSRRNEQFF. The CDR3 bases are TGTGCCAGCAGTGATCACGGGAGCCGCCGGAATGAGCAGTTCTTC.

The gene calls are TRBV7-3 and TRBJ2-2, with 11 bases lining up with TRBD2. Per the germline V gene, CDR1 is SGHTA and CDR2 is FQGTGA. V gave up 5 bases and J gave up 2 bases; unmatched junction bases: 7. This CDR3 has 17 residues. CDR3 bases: TGTGCCAGCAGCCTCGGACTAGCGGGTGGAAACACCGGGGAGCTGTTTTTT. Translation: CASSLGLAGGNTGELFF.

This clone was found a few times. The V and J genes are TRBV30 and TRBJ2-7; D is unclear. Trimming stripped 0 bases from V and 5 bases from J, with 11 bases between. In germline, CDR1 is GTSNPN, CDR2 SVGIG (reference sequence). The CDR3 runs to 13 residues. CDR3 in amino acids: CAWSVGRVDEQYF. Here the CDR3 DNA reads TGTGCCTGGAGTGTTGGGCGCGTTGACGAGCAGTACTTC.

The CDR3 is CASSVAGATEAFF. CDR3 nucleotide sequence: TGTGCCAGCAGCGTAGCTGGGGCTACTGAAGCTTTCTTT. The genes are TRBV9 and TRBJ1-1; tentatively, D is TRBD1 (5 bases). This CDR3 is built from 13 residues. Germline CDR1 SGDLS, CDR2 YYNGEE. V lost 0 bases and J 5 bases, leaving 8 bases between the germline ends. The full variable domain, its missing parts supplied by reference TRBV9 and TRBJ1-1, is DSGVTQTPKHLITATGQRVTLRCSPRSGDLSVYWYQQSLDQGLQFLIQYYNGEERAKGNILERFSAQQFPDLHSELNLSSLELGDSALYFCASSVAGATEAFFGQGTRLTVV.

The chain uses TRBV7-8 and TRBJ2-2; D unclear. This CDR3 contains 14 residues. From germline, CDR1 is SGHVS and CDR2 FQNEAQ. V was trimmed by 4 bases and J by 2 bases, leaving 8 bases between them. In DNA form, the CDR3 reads TGTGCCAGCAGCTCCTACCGTAACACCGGGGAGCTGTTTTTT. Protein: CASSSYRNTGELFF.

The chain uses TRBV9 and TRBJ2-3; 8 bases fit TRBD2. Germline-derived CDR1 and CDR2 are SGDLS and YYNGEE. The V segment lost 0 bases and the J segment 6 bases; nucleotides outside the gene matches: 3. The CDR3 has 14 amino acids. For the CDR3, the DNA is TGTGCCAGCAGCGTAGATGTAGCGGGGGATACGCAGTATTTT. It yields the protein CASSVDVAGDTQYF.

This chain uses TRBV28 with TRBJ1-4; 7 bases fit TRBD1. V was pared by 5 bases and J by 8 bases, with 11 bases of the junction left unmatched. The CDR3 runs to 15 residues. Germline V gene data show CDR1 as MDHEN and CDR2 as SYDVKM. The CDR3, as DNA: TGTGCCAGCAGTCCCCCGGGACAGAGGGAGGAAAAACTGTTTTTT. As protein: CASSPPGQREEKLFF. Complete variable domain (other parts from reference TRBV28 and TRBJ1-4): DVKVTQSSRYLVKRTGEKVFLECVQDMDHENMFWYRQDPGLGLRLIYFSYDVKMKEKGDIPEGYSVSREKKERFSLILESASTNQTSMYLCASSPPGQREEKLFFGSGTQLSVL.